The rows below give T cell receptor beta chains drawn from one sample of a study of human T cells and chemical hapten exposure. MiXCR, run by TCRdb on the RACE reads, gives a single entry per CDR3 protein. The table has 65,000 to 80,000 distinct CDR3 sequences, 10% seen once; the top ten hold roughly 1.4%. The sample was whole blood, taken in connection with sensitization to the hapten diphenylcyclopropenone (DPC). All receptors derive from a woman between 45 and 65 years old with alopecia areata. Some clones in this sample may be carry-over from other donors' samples. The CDR3 runs from the conserved cysteine through the conserved F or W.

J: TRBJ2-7
V: TRBV5-1
CDR3: CASSSRTGGVEQYF

J: TRBJ1-2
V: TRBV11-3
CDR3: CASSFDSQANYGYTF

J: TRBJ2-5
V: TRBV6-2/TRBV6-3
CDR3: CASSFDRVRTQYF

J: TRBJ1-1
V: TRBV20-1
CDR3: CSASHPPSNTEAFF

J: TRBJ2-5
V: TRBV20-1
CDR3: CSARDGGKETQYF

J: TRBJ2-7
V: TRBV29-1
CDR3: CSVEASSYEQYF

J: TRBJ2-1
V: TRBV12-3/TRBV12-4
CDR3: CASSLGAGGPTYNEQFF

J: TRBJ2-5
V: TRBV29-1
CDR3: CSVDSDRATQYF

J: TRBJ1-3
V: TRBV7-2
CDR3: CASSLAATGNTIYF

J: TRBJ2-3
V: TRBV5-1
CDR3: CASATSGAFTDTQYF

J: TRBJ2-6
V: TRBV18
CDR3: CASSPVGRFFGANVLTF

J: TRBJ2-1
V: TRBV7-3
CDR3: CASSIGGGSSHNEQFF

J: TRBJ2-2
V: TRBV7-3
CDR3: CASSSTGEGTGELFF

J: TRBJ2-7
V: TRBV3-1
CDR3: CASSPWGAPYEQYF

J: TRBJ2-5
V: TRBV2
CDR3: CASSSSQETQYF

J: TRBJ2-5
V: TRBV12-3/TRBV12-4
CDR3: CASSRGAGEETQYF

J: TRBJ2-1
V: TRBV20-1
CDR3: CSAPLGLRWNEQFF

J: TRBJ2-3
V: TRBV20-1
CDR3: CSAGPITGTSRTDTQYF

J: TRBJ1-6
V: TRBV4-2
CDR3: CASSQGGGATPLHF

J: TRBJ2-7
V: TRBV7-2
CDR3: CASSSTGGSSYEQYF

J: TRBJ2-5
V: TRBV7-9
CDR3: CASSLGLAGQETQYF

J: TRBJ2-2
V: TRBV29-1
CDR3: CSVKGLASGELFF

J: TRBJ2-3
V: TRBV5-1
CDR3: CASSTGGGDTQYF

J: TRBJ2-2
V: TRBV5-1
CDR3: CASSPTGDGELFF

J: TRBJ2-5
V: TRBV29-1
CDR3: CSVASGSETQYF

J: TRBJ1-5
V: TRBV20-1
CDR3: CSARAAQSNQPQHF

J: TRBJ1-2
V: TRBV9
CDR3: CASSPRQGQYGYTF

J: TRBJ2-1
V: TRBV24-1
CDR3: CATSDFASAYNEQFF

J: TRBJ2-5
V: TRBV11-2
CDR3: CASSLTSGSFETQYF

J: TRBJ1-2
V: TRBV7-9
CDR3: CASSAWGEYGYTF